These 4 T cell receptor beta chains were all obtained from the same sample, sequenced in a study of shared clonotypes between healthy human individuals. Repertoires were generated with immunoSEQ multiplex PCR, while TCRdb's copy carries only in-frame clones and drops some. Of some 200,000 clones listed, 65% were seen once; the top ten hold more than 9.5%. Sequenced input: memory CD4+ T cells sorted from blood. Subset given: CD45RA-negative fraction. The receptors were gathered from a man aged 25-40 years in good health.

About this clone: The identical CDR3 is also encoded by other nucleotide sequences in the sample. The chain carries TRBV6-6 and TRBJ2-1, with 9 bases matching TRBD2. CDR3 length equals 15 residues. V lost 6 bases, J lost 1 base, and 4 bases stayed unmatched. Germline CDR1 MNHNY, CDR2 SVGAGI (reference sequence). The CDR3 region is CASSLLAGSYNEQFF. DNA of the CDR3: TGTGCCAGCAGCCTCCTAGCGGGGTCCTACAATGAGCAGTTCTTC.

This clone has only a few counts. The chain recombines TRBV4-3 with TRBJ2-1, with 7 bases identical to TRBD2. The germline V gene encodes CDR1 LGHNA and CDR2 YSLEER. Trimming at V came to 3 bases and at J to 4 bases, leaving 6 bases not matched to a gene. The CDR3 length is 15 residues. The chain's CDR3 is CASSQGGSGYNEQFF. The CDR3 region has the DNA TGCGCCAGCAGCCAGGGGGGGAGCGGGTACAATGAGCAGTTCTTC.

This chain joins TRBV18 and TRBJ1-3; D is unresolved. This CDR3 spans 16 amino acids. V lost 4 bases and J lost 0, with 13 bases in between. Germline CDR1 reads KGHSH; CDR2 reads LQKENI. CDR3 region: CASSQSGLLSGNTIYF. CDR3 DNA sequence: TGTGCCAGCTCACAGTCGGGTTTGCTCTCTGGAAACACCATATATTTT.

V gene TRBV27 combines with J gene TRBJ2-3; 9 bases match TRBD2. CDR3 length: 16 amino acids. Per germline, CDR1 MNHEY and CDR2 SMNVEV (reference sequence). After removal of 7 bases from V and 6 bases from J, the junction contained 14 bases not matched to a gene. CDR3 sequence: CASNRPGAGGPDTQYF. Here the CDR3 DNA reads TGTGCCAGCAACCGCCCCGGGGCGGGAGGGCCGGATACGCAGTATTTT.